This T cell receptor beta chain was captured by sequencing in a study of CXCR3-negative and CXCR3-positive naive CD8 T cells. About the study: Each library gave roughly 1.4 +/- 0.3 million of 140 million or so TRB reads. Overall study findings and caveats: CXCR3-negative naive cells had less hydrophobic TRB CDR3s than did CXCR3-positive naive cells. Comparably high diversity marked both naive subsets, whereas memory CD8+ cells had much lower diversity.

Remarks on this clonotype: Its antigen remains unidentified.

CDR3 length equals 14 residues. Germline CDR1 and CDR2: SGHVS and FNYEAQ. The libraries of TRB cDNA were prepared using 5' RACE with UMI labels. After re-calling the 5' RACE reads, TCRdb lists one entry per CDR3 protein, DNA absent. Its table records around 140,000 distinct CDR3 sequences. The chain joins TRBV7-6 to TRBJ2-2. Sequencing was carried out using naive CXCR3+ CD8+ T cells from blood. Subset noted: CD45RO-CCR7+CD27+CD95- naive CD8+ T cells expressing CXCR3 (TNR3+). The sequence was obtained from a human donor in good health. Some clones in this sample may be carry-over from other donors' samples. CDR3 in amino acids: CASSLASSSGELFF.